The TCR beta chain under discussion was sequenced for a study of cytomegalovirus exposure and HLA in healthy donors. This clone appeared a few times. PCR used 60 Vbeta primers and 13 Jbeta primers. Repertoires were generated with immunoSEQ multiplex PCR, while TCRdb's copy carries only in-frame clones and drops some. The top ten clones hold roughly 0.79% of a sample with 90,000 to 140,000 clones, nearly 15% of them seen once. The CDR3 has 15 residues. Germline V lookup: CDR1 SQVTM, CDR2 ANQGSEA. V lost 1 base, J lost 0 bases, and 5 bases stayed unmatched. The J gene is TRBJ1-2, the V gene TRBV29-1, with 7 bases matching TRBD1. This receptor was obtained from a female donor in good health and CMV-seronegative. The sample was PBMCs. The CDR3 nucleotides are TGCAGCGTTGAAGTCCACGGGACAGCTAACTATGGCTACACCTTC. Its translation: CSVEVHGTANYGYTF. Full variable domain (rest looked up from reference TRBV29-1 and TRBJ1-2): SAVISQKPSRDICQRGTSLTIQCQVDSQVTMMFWYRQQPGQSLTLIATANQGSEATYESGFVIDKFPISRPNLTFSTLTVSNMSPEDSSIYLCSVEVHGTANYGYTFGSGTRLTVV.